This T cell receptor (beta chain) was identified during a study of spatial heterogeneity in lung cancer. Study context: Detection consistently yielded more beta chains than alpha chains.

Noted time point: sample taken at primary tumor resection. One entry per CDR3 protein results from TCRdb running MiXCR on the 5' RACE reads. The sample lists about 48,000 distinct CDR3 sequences, over 4.5% occurring once. The sample holds many counts of this clonotype. Germline assignment: CDR1 MNHEY and CDR2 SVGEGT. V was pared by 5 bases and J by 1 base, with 7 bases of the junction left unmatched. The CDR3 sequence is 15 residues long. The genes are TRBV6-2 or TRBV6-3 and TRBJ2-7, with 8 bases lining up with TRBD2. This TCR came from a male donor with early-stage non-small cell lung cancer. The input for sequencing was PBMCs, taken at surgery. DNA of the CDR3: TGTGCCAGCAGTCTACCGGGACTAGGATCCTACGAGCAGTACTTC. Translating it yields CASSLPGLGSYEQYF.